These 28 T cell receptor beta chains share one sample of origin, sequenced in a study of T cell responses to AZD1222 COVID-19 vaccine. Here immunoSEQ multiplex PCR was the method, and the copy in TCRdb shows in-frame clones only, minus some. The sample carries about 77,000 clones, more than 85% recorded once. The sequencing here drew on peripheral blood, taken 28 days after the second AZD1222 dose. The receptors here all came from an adult who received the AZD1222 COVID-19 vaccine.

This clone was seen only once. The chain combines TRBV19 with TRBJ1-5, with D tentatively TRBD1 (6 bases). V was shortened by 5 bases and J by 6 bases, with 11 bases between the two germline ends. The CDR3 loop spans 13 amino acids. Germline-derived CDR1 and CDR2 are LNHDA and SQIVND (reference sequence). The CDR3 coding sequence is TGTGCCAGTAGTGTACAGGGAGGTCAGCCCCAGCATTTT. Its protein product is CASSVQGGQPQHF.

A few counts support this clone. The chain combines TRBV6-4 with TRBJ1-2; D gene ambiguous. Germline values: CDR1 MRHNA, CDR2 SNTAGT. The CDR3 spans 14 residues. V lost 6 bases, J lost 7 bases, and 18 bases lay in between. The CDR3 nucleotides read TGTGCCAGCAGCGCTTCCCTTGAAGCCGGTGGCTACACCTTC. Translated, it gives CASSASLEAGGYTF.

V usage is TRBV19 and J usage is TRBJ1-5; D perhaps matches TRBD1 (5 bases). V was trimmed by 6 bases and J by 6 bases, leaving 21 bases between them. Germline CDR1 and CDR2: LNHDA and SQIVND (reference sequence). The CDR3 contains 16 residues. The CDR3 nucleotides are TGTGCCAGTAGCCCGACGCGGGCAGGGCCCGGTCAGCCCCAGCATTTT. Its protein is CASSPTRAGPGQPQHF.

The rearrangement links TRBV19 to TRBJ1-5; D is uncertain. Trimming took 0 bases from V and 12 from J, leaving 6 bases between them. The CDR3 has 11 amino acids. Germline values: CDR1 LNHDA, CDR2 SQIVND (reference sequence). The CDR3 nucleotides are TGTGCCAGTAGTATAGAGGATTTCCAGCATTTT. The encoded protein is CASSIEDFQHF. The variable domain in full, completed from reference TRBV19 and TRBJ1-5, reads DGGITQSPKYLFRKEGQNVTLSCEQNLNHDAMYWYRQDPGQGLRLIYYSQIVNDFQKGDIAEGYSVSREKKESFPLTVTSAQKNPTAFYLCASSIEDFQHFGDGTRLSIL.

The chain combines TRBV28 with TRBJ1-1; tentative D call: TRBD1 (6 bases). CDR1 is MDHEN and CDR2 is SYDVKM in the germline V gene. The V end lost 8 bases, the J end lost 1 base, and 17 bases lay between the germline ends. The CDR3 covers 15 residues. CDR3 coding DNA: TGTGCCAGCGGCCTCGGACAGAACTCGAACACTGAAGCTTTCTTT. Translated, it gives CASGLGQNSNTEAFF.

V gene TRBV3-1 (or the pseudogene TRBV3-2) combines with J gene TRBJ2-7; no reliable D call. The CDR3 sequence is 16 residues long. CDR1 is LGHDT, CDR2 YNNKEL, per germline (reference sequence). The ends were cut back, 4 bases at V and 0 bases at J, with 16 bases in the middle. The CDR3 loop reads CASSLLVGAGSYEQYF. Here the CDR3 DNA reads TGTGCCAGCAGCCTATTAGTGGGCGCAGGCTCCTACGAGCAGTACTTC.

This clone occurred once. V usage is TRBV19 and J usage is TRBJ1-2, with D hard to call. This CDR3 has 14 residues. Germline loops: CDR1 LNHDA, CDR2 SQIVND (reference sequence). Trimming took 5 bases from V and 4 from J, leaving 14 bases between them. The CDR3 nucleotides read TGTGCCAGTAGTTCCGGACCCTCGTTCTATGGCTACACCTTC. Protein product: CASSSGPSFYGYTF. The variable domain in full, completed from reference TRBV19 and TRBJ1-2, reads DGGITQSPKYLFRKEGQNVTLSCEQNLNHDAMYWYRQDPGQGLRLIYYSQIVNDFQKGDIAEGYSVSREKKESFPLTVTSAQKNPTAFYLCASSSGPSFYGYTFGSGTRLTVV.

The chain joins TRBV5-4 to TRBJ2-5, with 11 bases that match TRBD2. The CDR3 sequence is 16 residues long. Germline values: CDR1 SGHNT, CDR2 YYREEE (reference sequence). The trim removed 0 bases at V and 9 bases at J, leaving 10 bases unmatched. This CDR3 reads CASSLGPSSGRQPQYF. The CDR3 DNA reads as TGTGCCAGCAGCTTGGGGCCATCTAGCGGGAGGCAGCCCCAGTACTTC.

V usage is TRBV30 and J usage is TRBJ1-3; D remains ambiguous. The CDR3 covers 16 residues. Germline V gene lookup returns CDR1 GTSNPN and CDR2 SVGIG (reference sequence). V gave up 1 base and J gave up 0 bases, with 13 bases separating them. CDR3 bases: TGTGCCTGGAGTGCTCGCAGCCCTCTCTCTGGAAACACCATATATTTT. Its protein is CAWSARSPLSGNTIYF.

The CDR3 sequence is CASSSTRGTFYEQYF. The CDR3 nucleotides read TGTGCCAGCAGCTCTACCCGTGGGACTTTCTACGAGCAGTACTTC. The genes are TRBV5-6 and TRBJ2-7; D may be TRBD2 (6 bases). The CDR3 contains 15 residues. Trimming cost V 3 bases and J 3 bases, with 16 bases left between them. The germline gives CDR1 SGHDT, CDR2 YYEEEE.

V is TRBV7-9 and J is TRBJ1-5; TRBD1 matches at 7 bases. The V gene's germline CDR1 is SEHNR and CDR2 FQNEAQ (reference sequence). With 5 bases clipped from V and 0 bases from J, the junction kept 4 bases outside the gene matches. This CDR3 comprises 15 residues. CDR3 in DNA: TGTGCCAGCAGCACGACAGGGAATAGCAATCAGCCCCAGCATTTT. It specifies CASSTTGNSNQPQHF.

The rearrangement uses TRBV12-3 or TRBV12-4 and TRBJ1-1, with a tentative D call TRBD1 (6 bases). The CDR3 covers 13 residues. Trimming shortened V by 7 bases and J by 3 bases, and 12 bases separated the two germline ends. The CDR3 nucleotides are TGTGCCAGCAAAATGCAGGGGTACACTGAAGCTTTCTTT. Translation: CASKMQGYTEAFF.

This chain joins TRBV6-5 and TRBJ2-3; either TRBD1 or TRBD2 may fit D (5 bases each). Germline V gene data show CDR1 as MNHEY and CDR2 as SVGAGI. V shed 0 bases and J shed 6 bases, with 13 bases lying between them. The CDR3 is 15 residues long. CDR3 in DNA: TGTGCCAGCAGTTACTCGATCGGGGCCCCGGATACGCAGTATTTT. The encoded protein is CASSYSIGAPDTQYF.

A single count supports this clone. The V and J genes are TRBV27 and TRBJ1-1; D unclear. V lost 5 bases, J lost 5 bases, and 15 bases lay in between. Germline CDR1 reads MNHEY; CDR2 reads SMNVEV (reference sequence). The CDR3 runs 14 residues. The CDR3 DNA is TGTGCCAGCAGTCCTATCCGACGGGAAACTGAAGCTTTCTTT. Amino acid sequence: CASSPIRRETEAFF.

The gene calls are TRBV30 and TRBJ1-5, with D unresolved. Germline CDR1 reads GTSNPN; CDR2 reads SVGIG (reference sequence). V dropped 2 bases and J dropped 4 bases, with 9 bases sitting between them. The CDR3 is made up of 13 amino acids. This CDR3 is CAWSTTGNQPQHF. The CDR3, as DNA: TGTGCCTGGAGTACAACTGGTAATCAGCCCCAGCATTTT.

The count of this clone is one. The chain employs TRBV5-5 and TRBJ2-2, with D possibly being TRBD2 (6 bases). The V gene lost 6 bases and the J gene lost 0 bases, with 18 bases spanning the gap. Germline V gene lookup returns CDR1 SGHKS and CDR2 YYEKEE (reference sequence). This CDR3 contains 17 residues. Here the CDR3 reads CASNRRDLSPNTGELFF. Written as DNA, the CDR3 is TGTGCCAGCAATCGGCGGGATCTGAGTCCGAACACCGGGGAGCTGTTTTTT.

The chain has TRBV5-5 and TRBJ2-1; 11 bases are a match to TRBD1. This CDR3 has 15 amino acids. V lost 4 bases to trimming and J lost 6 bases; unmatched junction nucleotides: 6. In germline, CDR1 is SGHKS, CDR2 YYEKEE (reference sequence). The CDR3 here is CASSDSGTGGNEQFF. The CDR3 nucleotides read TGTGCCAGCAGCGATAGCGGGACAGGGGGCAATGAGCAGTTCTTC. The full variable domain, completed using reference TRBV5-5 and TRBJ2-1, is DAGVTQSPTHLIKTRGQQVTLRCSPISGHKSVSWYQQVLGQGPQFIFQYYEKEERGRGNFPDRFSARQFPNYSSELNVNALLLGDSALYLCASSDSGTGGNEQFFGPGTRLTVL.

The chain has TRBV5-6 and TRBJ2-2, with D possibly being TRBD1 or TRBD2 (5 bases each). The CDR3 loop spans 16 amino acids. Germline CDR1 is SGHDT and CDR2 is YYEEEE. V lost 0 bases and J 4 bases, leaving 13 bases between the germline ends. CDR3 residues: CASSLAGRVGTGELFF. CDR3 DNA sequence: TGTGCCAGCAGCTTGGCAGGGCGGGTTGGCACCGGGGAGCTGTTTTTT.

The CDR3 spells CASSKRCLGNQPQHF. CDR3 sequence (DNA): TGTGCCAGCAGCAAACGGTGCCTGGGCAATCAGCCCCAGCATTTT. The genes are TRBV21-1 and TRBJ1-5. TRBV21-1 is a known pseudogene. The CDR3 is 15 amino acids.

This clone showed up just once. The rearrangement joins TRBV28 to TRBJ1-2, with TRBD1 identical over 9 bases. Unmatched junction bases numbered 6, after V lost 1 base and J lost 6 bases. The CDR3 has 15 residues. Germline-derived CDR1 and CDR2 are MDHEN and SYDVKM. The CDR3 bases are TGTGCCAGCAGTTTATTTGGGACAGGGTACAATGGCTACACCTTC. It encodes CASSLFGTGYNGYTF.

The chain links TRBV18 to TRBJ2-1, with TRBD1 matching 8 bases. Germline trimming cut 2 bases from V and 4 bases from J; bases unmatched to any gene: 7. The CDR3 totals 16 residues. CDR1 and CDR2 (germline): KGHSH, LQKENI. The CDR3 DNA reads as TGTGCCAGCTCACCAAATGCACAGGGGGTATACAATGAGCAGTTCTTC. Amino acid sequence: CASSPNAQGVYNEQFF.

In this sample, this clone turned up once. The chain carries TRBV27 and TRBJ1-1; 10 bases map to TRBD1. Germline V CDR1 and CDR2: MNHEY, SMNVEV (reference sequence). V was pared by 6 bases and J by 7 bases, with 23 bases of the junction left unmatched. The CDR3 is 19 residues long. The chain's CDR3 is CASRGDRGRGVAAMHEAFF. The CDR3 nucleotides read TGTGCCAGCAGGGGTGACAGGGGGCGGGGAGTAGCCGCAATGCATGAAGCTTTCTTT.

The chain is built from TRBV2 and TRBJ1-6; D not resolved. The V and J ends lost 8 bases and 0 bases respectively, with 11 bases between them. This CDR3 is 15 amino acids long. The germline CDR1 and CDR2 sequences are SNHLY and FYNNEI. The CDR3 loop is CASDPATSYNSPLHF. The CDR3 DNA is TGTGCCAGCGATCCGGCCACCTCCTATAATTCACCCCTCCACTTT.

The V and J genes are TRBV19 and TRBJ1-2; 11 bases are a match to TRBD1. Trimming removed 6 bases from V and 8 bases from J; junction bases left unmatched: 8. Germline V gene lookup returns CDR1 LNHDA and CDR2 SQIVND (reference sequence). The CDR3 length is 14 residues. CDR3 sequence (DNA): TGTGCCAGTAGCCTGGGACAGGGGGTCGGGGGCTACACCTTC. It specifies CASSLGQGVGGYTF.

The table lists this clone with a few counts. The V and J genes are TRBV9 and TRBJ2-1; TRBD2 agrees at 9 bases. This CDR3 is built from 15 residues. The germline gives CDR1 SGDLS, CDR2 YYNGEE. Trimming cost V 4 bases and J 2 bases; bases outside gene matches: 4. CDR3 DNA: TGTGCCAGCAGCCCCAGCGGGAGGACCTACAATGAGCAGTTCTTC. Protein product: CASSPSGRTYNEQFF.

The chain employs TRBV10-1 and TRBJ2-7; TRBD1 agrees at 8 bases. The germline CDR1 and CDR2 sequences are WNHNN and SYGVQD (reference sequence). Germline trimming cut 4 bases from V and 2 bases from J; bases unmatched to any gene: 4. This CDR3 is 14 amino acids long. CDR3 protein: CASSGTGKPYEQYF. The CDR3 bases are TGCGCCAGCAGTGGGACAGGGAAGCCCTACGAGCAGTACTTC.

The chain links TRBV6-5 to TRBJ2-1; the D is unclear. CDR1 is MNHEY, CDR2 SVGAGI, per germline. V lost 7 bases to trimming and J lost 4 bases, with 8 bases between them. The CDR3 contains 12 residues. This CDR3 reads CASNPQYNEQFF. The CDR3 region has the DNA TGTGCCAGCAATCCACAGTACAATGAGCAGTTCTTC.

The rearrangement uses TRBV11-2 and TRBJ2-1; the D is unclear. V was pared by 2 bases and J by 4 bases, with 9 bases between. The CDR3 extends over 14 amino acids. Germline CDR1 reads SGHAT; CDR2 reads FQNNGV. The CDR3 spells CASSLLGSYNEQFF. CDR3 nucleotides: TGTGCCAGCAGCTTATTAGGTAGTTACAATGAGCAGTTCTTC.